The next 5 T cell receptor beta chains were all read from a single sample in a study of blood T cell repertoires in COVID-19. Assay used: immunoSEQ multiplex PCR; TCRdb lists only in-frame clones, some missing. This sample carries more than 110,000 clones, approximately 87% of them seen once, and the ten largest clones take more than 4%. The specimen was peripheral blood. These receptors originate from a woman between 40 and 55 years old with acute or convalescent COVID-19.

This chain joins TRBV7-8 and TRBJ2-5, with 7 bases matching TRBD1. CDR1 and CDR2 from the germline V gene are SGHVS and FQNEAQ. Trimming took 10 bases from V and 5 from J; bases not matched to a gene: 10. This CDR3 is 13 amino acids long. The CDR3 is CATLKTGWETQYF. CDR3 in DNA: TGTGCCACCCTGAAGACAGGGTGGGAGACCCAGTACTTC.

J is TRBJ2-1 and V is TRBV27; D perhaps matches TRBD2 (6 bases). Per germline, CDR1 MNHEY and CDR2 SMNVEV (reference sequence). The germline V and J ends were trimmed by 5 bases and 2 bases, with 16 bases remaining between them. The length of the CDR3 is 16 residues. CDR3 amino acids: CASSTGTSAAYNEQFF. CDR3 DNA: TGTGCCAGCAGTACCGGGACTTCAGCGGCCTACAATGAGCAGTTCTTC.

The chain couples TRBV9 to TRBJ1-6; tentatively, D is TRBD1 (6 bases). The germline V gene encodes CDR1 SGDLS and CDR2 YYNGEE. The CDR3 runs 15 residues. Trimming shortened V by 0 bases and J by 9 bases, and 13 bases separated the two germline ends. The CDR3 DNA sequence: TGTGCCAGCAGCGTAGCCAGGGGTAGGGGTTCACCCCTCCACTTT. The encoded protein is CASSVARGRGSPLHF.

The chain uses TRBV11-3 and TRBJ1-5, with 8 bases that match TRBD1. The V gene's germline CDR1 is SGHNT and CDR2 YENEEA. V lost 5 bases, J lost 9 bases, and 15 bases stayed unmatched. The CDR3 sequence is 16 residues long. CDR3 in amino acids: CASSVPLGTGSSPQHF. The CDR3 DNA reads TGTGCCAGCAGCGTACCGCTCGGGACAGGTTCATCGCCCCAGCATTTT.

The V and J genes are TRBV30 and TRBJ2-1, with D tentatively TRBD2 (5 bases). The CDR3 covers 15 residues. Germline CDR1 and CDR2: GTSNPN and SVGIG (reference sequence). V lost 2 bases and J 7 bases, leaving 18 bases between the germline ends. CDR3 residues: CAWSSEGNDGNEQFF. Written as DNA, the CDR3 is TGTGCCTGGAGTTCCGAGGGAAATGATGGGAATGAGCAGTTCTTC.